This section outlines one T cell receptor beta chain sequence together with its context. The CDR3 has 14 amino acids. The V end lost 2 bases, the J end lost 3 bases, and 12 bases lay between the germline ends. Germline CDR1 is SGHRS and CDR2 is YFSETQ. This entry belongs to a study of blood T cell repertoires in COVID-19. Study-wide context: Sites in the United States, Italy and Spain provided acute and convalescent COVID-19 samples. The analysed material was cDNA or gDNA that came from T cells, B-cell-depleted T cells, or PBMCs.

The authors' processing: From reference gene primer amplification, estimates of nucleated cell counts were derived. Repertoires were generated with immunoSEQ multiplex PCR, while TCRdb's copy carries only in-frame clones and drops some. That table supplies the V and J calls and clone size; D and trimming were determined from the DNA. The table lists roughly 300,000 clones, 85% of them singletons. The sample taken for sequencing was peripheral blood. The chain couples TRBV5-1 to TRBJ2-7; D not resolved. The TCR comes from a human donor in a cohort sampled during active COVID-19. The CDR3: CASSFSLWSYEQYF. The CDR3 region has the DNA TGCGCCAGCAGCTTCTCATTGTGGAGCTACGAGCAGTACTTC.